A selection of T cell receptor beta chains follows, all from one sample in a study of PD-L1 blockade in urothelial cancer. Here immunoSEQ multiplex PCR was the method, and the copy in TCRdb shows in-frame clones only, minus some. The repertoire holds under 80,000 clones, more than 80% seen once, with around 5.7% in the top ten. The input for sequencing was PBMCs, taken around atezolizumab (anti-PD-L1) treatment. The origin of the receptors is a man between 70 and 80 years old with urothelial cancer. Each CDR3 is given with its conserved first and last residue. Each record gives: clone size, D gene, J gene, V gene, CDR3 DNA, CDR3 protein. A D gene is named only where the DNA matches it firmly. Expanded clones are given a class, and other clones once, few, many or no size at all.

>.|.|TRBJ1-1|TRBV18
TGTGCCAGCTCACCAAGCAGGGGCACTGAAGCTTTCTTT
CASSPSRGTEAFF
>.|.|TRBJ2-7|TRBV9
TGTGCCAGCGGGAGTTCATACTACGAGCAGTACTTC
CASGSSYYEQYF
>.|TRBD2|TRBJ2-3|TRBV11-3
TGTGCCAGCAGCTTACTAGCGGTAGCCGCAGATACGCAGTATTTT
CASSLLAVAADTQYF
>.|.|TRBJ2-1|TRBV7-2
TGTGCCAGCAGCTTAGGACAGGACAATGAGCAGTTCTTC
CASSLGQDNEQFF
>.|TRBD1|TRBJ2-2|TRBV18
TGTGCCAGCTCACGATCGGGACAGGGCGGCACCGGGGAGCTGTTTTTT
CASSRSGQGGTGELFF
>.|TRBD1|TRBJ2-5|TRBV5-5
TGTGCCAGCAGCTCGGGACAGGGGGCTTGGGAGACCCAGTACTTC
CASSSGQGAWETQYF
>.|TRBD1|TRBJ2-5|TRBV18
TGTGCCAGCTCGCACGGGACAGTCCAAGAGACCCAGTACTTC
CASSHGTVQETQYF
>.|.|TRBJ2-2|TRBV9
TGTGCCAGCAGCGTAGATCGGGTCGGGGCCGGGGAGCTGTTTTTT
CASSVDRVGAGELFF
>.|.|TRBJ1-3|TRBV9
TGTGCCAGCAGCCCGATTCGGGTATCAGGAAACACCATATATTTT
CASSPIRVSGNTIYF
>.|TRBD2|TRBJ2-1|TRBV11-2
TGTGCCAGCAGCCCCCAGGTACTAGCGGGAGTCAATGAGCAGTTCTTC
CASSPQVLAGVNEQFF
>few|.|TRBJ2-3|TRBV19
TGTGCCAGTAGTCTCCAGAGCACAGATACGCAGTATTTT
CASSLQSTDTQYF
>.|TRBD2|TRBJ2-1|TRBV5-1
TGCGCCAGCAGCTTGGGATTCACTAGCGGGGCTCTCTACAATGAGCAGTTCTTC
CASSLGFTSGALYNEQFF
>.|TRBD1|TRBJ1-5|TRBV7-6
TGTGCCAGCAGCTTAGCGCGGGACAGGGATTTGATTGGGAATCAGCCCCAGCATTTT
CASSLARDRDLIGNQPQHF
>.|.|TRBJ1-4|TRBV6-1
TGTGCCAGCACAGGGACAACTAATGAAAAACTGTTTTTT
CASTGTTNEKLFF
>.|TRBD1|TRBJ2-2|TRBV7-7
TGTGCTAGCAGCCTCGGACAGGGGACCGGGGAGCTGTTTTTT
CASSLGQGTGELFF
>.|TRBD2|TRBJ2-7|TRBV7-9
TGTGCCAGCAGCTCGGTTAGCGGGAGTTACGAGCAGTACTTC
CASSSVSGSYEQYF
>.|TRBD1|TRBJ1-3|TRBV5-4
TGTGCCAGCAGTTCGGGACAGGCGAGAACCTCTGGAAACACCATATATTTT
CASSSGQARTSGNTIYF
>.|TRBD2|TRBJ2-5|TRBV7-9
TGTGCCAGCAGCTTAAGGCGGGAGTCGTACCAAGAGACCCAGTACTTC
CASSLRRESYQETQYF
>.|TRBD2|TRBJ2-7|TRBV5-5
TGTGCCAGCAGCTTGGGCGGGGGATCCTACGAGCAGTACTTC
CASSLGGGSYEQYF
>few|.|TRBJ2-1|TRBV23-1
TGCGCCAGCAGTCGATGGGGCCGAAGCTCCTACAATGAGCAGTTCTTC
CASSRWGRSSYNEQFF
>.|.|TRBJ1-6|TRBV27
TGTGCCAGCAGTCGACTCCCGGAGGGTGGTTCACCCCTCCACTTT
CASSRLPEGGSPLHF
>.|TRBD2|TRBJ2-3|TRBV7-6
TGTGCCAGCAGCTTAGAGGCTAGCGGGGGAGGTACGCAGTATTTT
CASSLEASGGGTQYF
>.|.|TRBJ1-6|TRBV4-1
TGCGCCAGCAGCCAAGGGGGCAGGGCCATTAATTCACCCCTCCACTTT
CASSQGGRAINSPLHF
>once|.|TRBJ2-3|TRBV2
TGTGCCAGCCTATCTCGCCCCACAGATACGCAGTATTTT
CASLSRPTDTQYF
>.|TRBD1|TRBJ2-7|TRBV11-1
TGTGCCAGCAGCTCCGGACAGGGCTCACAAAGGGGCTACGAGCAGTACTTC
CASSSGQGSQRGYEQYF